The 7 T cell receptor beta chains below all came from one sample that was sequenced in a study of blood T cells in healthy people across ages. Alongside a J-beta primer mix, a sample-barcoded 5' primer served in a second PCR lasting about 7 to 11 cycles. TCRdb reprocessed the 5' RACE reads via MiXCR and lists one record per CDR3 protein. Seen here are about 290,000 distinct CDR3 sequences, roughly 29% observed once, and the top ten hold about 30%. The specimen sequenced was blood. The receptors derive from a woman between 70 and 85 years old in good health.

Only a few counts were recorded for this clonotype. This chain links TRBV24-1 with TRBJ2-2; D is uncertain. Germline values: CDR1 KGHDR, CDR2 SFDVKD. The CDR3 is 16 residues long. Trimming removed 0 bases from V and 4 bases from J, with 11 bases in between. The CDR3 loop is CATSDLLEGSTGELFF. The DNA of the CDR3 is TGTGCCACCAGTGATTTGCTTGAAGGGTCCACCGGGGAGCTGTTTTTT.

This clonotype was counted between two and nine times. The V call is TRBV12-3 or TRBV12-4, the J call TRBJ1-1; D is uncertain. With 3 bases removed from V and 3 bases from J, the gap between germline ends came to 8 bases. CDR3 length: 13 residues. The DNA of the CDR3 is TGTGCCAGCAGTTTCGCAGACTACACTGAAGCTTTCTTT. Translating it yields CASSFADYTEAFF.

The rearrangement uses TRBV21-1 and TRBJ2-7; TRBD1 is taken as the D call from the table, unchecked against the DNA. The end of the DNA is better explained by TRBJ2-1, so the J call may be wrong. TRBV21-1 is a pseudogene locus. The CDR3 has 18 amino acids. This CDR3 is CASSKADRQGGVNNEQFF. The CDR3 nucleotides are TGTGCCAGCAGCAAGGCAGACCGACAGGGAGGGGTAAACAATGAGCAGTTCTTC.

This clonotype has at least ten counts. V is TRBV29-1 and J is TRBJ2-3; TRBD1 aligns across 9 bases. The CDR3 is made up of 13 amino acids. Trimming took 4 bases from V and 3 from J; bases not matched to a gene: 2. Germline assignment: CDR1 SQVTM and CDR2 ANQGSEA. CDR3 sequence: CSVVGQGTDTQYF. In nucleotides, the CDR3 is TGCAGCGTTGTTGGACAGGGGACAGATACGCAGTATTTT.

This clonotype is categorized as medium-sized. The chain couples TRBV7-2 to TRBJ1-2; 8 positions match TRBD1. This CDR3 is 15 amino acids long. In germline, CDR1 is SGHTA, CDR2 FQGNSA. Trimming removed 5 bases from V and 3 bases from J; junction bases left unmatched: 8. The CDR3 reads CASSPQGGADYGYTF. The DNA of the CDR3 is TGTGCCAGCAGCCCACAGGGGGGCGCCGACTATGGCTACACCTTC.

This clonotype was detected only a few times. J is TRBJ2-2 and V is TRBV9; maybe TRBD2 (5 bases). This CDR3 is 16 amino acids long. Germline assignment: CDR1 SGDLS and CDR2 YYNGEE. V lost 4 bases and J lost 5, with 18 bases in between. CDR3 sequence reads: CASSYLAPPDTGELFF. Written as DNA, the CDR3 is TGTGCCAGCAGCTACCTAGCACCCCCGGATACCGGGGAGCTGTTTTTT.

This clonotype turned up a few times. The DNA for the CDR3 is TGTGCCAGCAGTTCGCAGGGGGGGAGCAATCAGCCCCAGCATTTT. Translated, it gives CASSSQGGSNQPQHF. The rearrangement joins TRBV27 to TRBJ1-5, with 7 bases identical to TRBD1. Germline CDR1 and CDR2: MNHEY and SMNVEV (reference sequence). The V segment lost 4 bases and the J segment 1 base; nucleotides outside the gene matches: 4. The CDR3 is 15 residues long.